The 9 T cell receptor beta chains in this list originate from one sample, sequenced in a study of shared clonotypes between healthy human individuals. Using immunoSEQ multiplex PCR, the repertoire was profiled, and TCRdb retains in-frame clones only, with some absent. The sample consists of about 700,000 clones, around 72% of them appearing once. Sequencing input: memory CD4+ T cells sorted from blood. Subset here: CD45RA-negative fraction. These receptors came from a woman aged 30 to 39 in good health.

The chain is built from TRBV2 and TRBJ1-4; 8 bases align to TRBD1. The CDR3 runs to 15 residues. Germline V gene lookup returns CDR1 SNHLY and CDR2 FYNNEI. The trim removed 6 bases at V and 2 bases at J, leaving 5 bases unmatched. CDR3 loop: CASRVRQGTNEKLFF. The CDR3 DNA sequence: TGTGCCAGCAGGGTCCGACAGGGGACTAATGAAAAACTGTTTTTT.

V is TRBV6-5 and J is TRBJ2-1, with TRBD1 identical over 8 bases. Germline V gene data show CDR1 as MNHEY and CDR2 as SVGAGI. V dropped 6 bases and J dropped 5; count of bases not matched to a gene: 9. The CDR3 covers 15 residues. The CDR3 DNA follows: TGTGCCAGCAGCACTTCAGGGGGCTACAACAATGAGCAGTTCTTC. This encodes CASSTSGGYNNEQFF.

V and J are TRBV18 and TRBJ1-5, with 8 bases aligning to TRBD1. The CDR3 contains 14 residues. With 3 bases clipped from V and 5 bases from J, the junction kept 3 bases outside the gene matches. Per germline, CDR1 KGHSH and CDR2 LQKENI. The CDR3 protein is CASSPGQGDQPQHF. Here the CDR3 DNA reads TGTGCCAGCTCACCCGGACAGGGCGATCAGCCCCAGCATTTT.

Only one count was recorded for this clone. The chain has TRBV5-6 and TRBJ2-4; D is undetermined. Germline V gives CDR1 SGHDT, CDR2 YYEEEE. The CDR3 runs to 13 residues. Trimming took off 3 bases at V and 6 bases at J, with 10 bases between the two ends. The CDR3 sequence is CASSSPDVNIQYF. The CDR3 coding sequence is TGTGCCAGCAGCTCACCCGACGTAAACATTCAGTACTTC.

V and J are TRBV6-5 and TRBJ2-7; the D is unclear. Germline CDR1 reads MNHEY; CDR2 reads SVGAGI. CDR3 length equals 15 residues. V was trimmed by 6 bases and J by 0 bases, leaving 15 bases between them. This CDR3 is CASRRGITGSYEQYF. The DNA of the CDR3 is TGTGCCAGCAGGAGAGGTATCACCGGCTCCTACGAGCAGTACTTC.

This clone has just a few counts. The rearrangement links TRBV7-3 to TRBJ2-7; D tentatively reads TRBD1 or TRBD2 (5 bases each). Per the germline V gene, CDR1 is SGHTA and CDR2 is FQGTGA. Trimming stripped 0 bases from V and 9 bases from J, with 18 bases between. The CDR3 contains 15 residues. CDR3 sequence reads: CASSLTPGRLSWQYF. The CDR3 DNA is TGTGCCAGCAGCTTAACCCCGGGACGACTTAGCTGGCAGTACTTC.

The V gene is TRBV28, the J gene TRBJ2-7, with D tentatively TRBD2 (6 bases). V was pared by 7 bases and J by 0 bases, with 10 bases between. This CDR3 is built from 13 residues. Germline V lookup: CDR1 MDHEN, CDR2 SYDVKM. In DNA, the CDR3 is TGTGCCAGCACCCCGGGAGCCTCCTACGAGCAGTACTTC. This sequence encodes CASTPGASYEQYF.

The chain links TRBV30 to TRBJ1-3; D is undetermined. CDR1 and CDR2 from the germline V gene are GTSNPN and SVGIG (reference sequence). The CDR3 sequence is 12 residues long. The V and J ends lost 5 bases and 4 bases respectively, with 9 bases between them. The CDR3 nucleotides read TGTGCCTGGGCTTCCACAGGAAACACCATATATTTT. Protein: CAWASTGNTIYF.

The CDR3 region has the DNA TGTGCCACCATGGGGGGGCTTGAAAAACTGTTTTTT. Amino acids: CATMGGLEKLFF. The chain is built from TRBV15 and TRBJ1-4; tentatively, D is TRBD1 (6 bases). There are 12 residues in the CDR3. The ends were cut back, 7 bases at V and 7 bases at J, with 10 bases in the middle. The V gene's germline CDR1 is LNHNV and CDR2 YYDKDF (reference sequence).